The 18 T cell receptor beta chains presented below share a single source sample, sequenced in a study of Ad26.COV2.S vaccination and SARS-CoV-2 variants. Sequenced by immunoSEQ multiplex PCR; TCRdb stores in-frame clones only, minus some. Found here are around 450,000 clones, about 88% of them singletons; the top ten hold approximately 2.5%. Described treatment: roughly 19 received Ad26.COV2.S at low or high dose, single or two shots; several received placebo; per-sample allocation not given. All samples were drawn on day 63, counting from the first vaccine or placebo injection. The sequences come from peripheral blood, collected in a trial of Ad26.COV2.S vaccine versus placebo. The origin of the receptors is a person aged 18-60 years who received the Ad26.COV2.S COVID-19 vaccine or a placebo.

This clone turned up a few times. The CDR3 DNA reads TGTGCCAGCACACAGATCGGGGGGTCTTTTGAAAAACTGTTTTTT. It translates to CASTQIGGSFEKLFF. The chain couples TRBV6-5 to TRBJ1-4, with a weak D call TRBD1 (5 bases). The CDR3 runs to 15 residues. Looked up from germline, CDR1 is MNHEY and CDR2 is SVGAGI. V lost 7 bases to trimming and J lost 7 bases, with 19 bases between them.

The CDR3 sequence is CASGPRGNQPQHF. CDR3 bases: TGTGCCAGCGGACCTCGGGGGAATCAGCCCCAGCATTTT. This rearrangement joins TRBV6-5 to TRBJ1-5; tentative D call: TRBD1 (5 bases). Germline assignment: CDR1 MNHEY and CDR2 SVGAGI. The CDR3 runs 13 residues. The V and J ends lost 8 bases and 4 bases respectively, with 12 bases between them.

The chain carries TRBV24-1 and TRBJ2-5; 16 nucleotides match TRBD2. V was clipped by 4 bases and J by 5 bases; unmatched bases: 9. Germline V gene data show CDR1 as KGHDR and CDR2 as SFDVKD. The CDR3 loop spans 18 amino acids. CDR3 DNA: TGTGCCACCAGTGACCCGGGACTAGCGGGAGGGTACGAGGAGACCCAGTACTTC. Its translation is CATSDPGLAGGYEETQYF.

The CDR3 reads CASSLSFSLEAFF. DNA for the CDR3: TGTGCCAGCAGTTTATCGTTTAGCTTGGAAGCTTTCTTT. The V gene is TRBV27, the J gene TRBJ1-1; no clear D. The CDR3 loop spans 13 amino acids. Trimming stripped 0 bases from V and 8 bases from J, with 10 bases between. CDR1 and CDR2 from the germline V gene are MNHEY and SMNVEV (reference sequence).

This chain connects TRBV5-3 to TRBJ1-2; 8 bases line up with TRBD1. TRBV5-3 is an ORF, with its function uncertain. V lost 5 bases and J lost 6; bases outside the gene matches: 3. The CDR3 sequence is 12 residues long. The CDR3 nucleotides are TGTGCCAGAAGGGACAGGGAGGATGGCTACACCTTC. As protein: CARRDREDGYTF.

The rearrangement uses TRBV20-1 and TRBJ2-7; tentative D call: TRBD1 (7 bases). The CDR3 covers 11 residues. V dropped 5 bases and J dropped 8 bases, with 13 bases sitting between them. Germline CDR1 is DFQATT and CDR2 is SNEGSKA (reference sequence). The CDR3 bases are TGCAGTGCTCAGGGGGGTGATAAGCAGTACGTC. Its translation: CSAQGGDKQYV.

The rearrangement links TRBV28 to TRBJ2-7; TRBD1 aligns across 9 bases. The CDR3 length is 14 residues. V lost 6 bases, J lost 4 bases, and 7 bases stayed unmatched. The V gene's germline CDR1 is MDHEN and CDR2 SYDVKM. The CDR3 coding sequence is TGTGCCAGCAGATCGACAGGGGGGTTTTACGAGCAGTACTTC. It translates to CASRSTGGFYEQYF.

This chain joins TRBV28 and TRBJ2-2, with D possibly TRBD1 on 6 matching bases. Germline loops: CDR1 MDHEN, CDR2 SYDVKM. Deletions cut 6 bases from V and 4 bases from J, with 18 bases between. The length of the CDR3 is 16 residues. CDR3 sequence (DNA): TGTGCCAGCAGCACGCCGGCCACACAGGGCACCGGGGAGCTGTTTTTT. As protein: CASSTPATQGTGELFF. The full variable domain, with the rest looked up from reference TRBV28 and TRBJ2-2, is DVKVTQSSRYLVKRTGEKVFLECVQDMDHENMFWYRQDPGLGLRLIYFSYDVKMKEKGDIPEGYSVSREKKERFSLILESASTNQTSMYLCASSTPATQGTGELFFGEGSRLTVL.

This clone has just a few counts. The CDR3 sequence: CASSGAGRMSSYEQYV. The DNA of the CDR3 is TGTGCCAGCAGCGGAGCGGGCAGAATGAGCTCCTACGAGCAGTACGTC. The chain carries TRBV7-4 and TRBJ2-7, with D perhaps matching TRBD2 (6 bases). The CDR3 has 16 residues. V was cut by 5 bases and J by 0 bases, with 17 bases left in between. Germline-derived CDR1 and CDR2 are SGHVT and SQSDAQ.

J is TRBJ2-5 and V is TRBV5-8; D perhaps matches TRBD1 (5 bases). The germline gives CDR1 SGHTS, CDR2 YDEGEE. V lost 3 bases and J 5 bases, leaving 8 bases between the germline ends. The CDR3 runs to 12 residues. The CDR3 region is CASSSRVETQYF. The CDR3 DNA is TGTGCCAGCAGCTCCAGGGTTGAGACCCAGTACTTC. The whole variable domain, filled in from reference TRBV5-8 and TRBJ2-5, reads EAGVTQSPTHLIKTRGQQATLRCSPISGHTSVYWYQQALGLGLQFLLWYDEGEERNRGNFPPRFSGRQFPNYSSELNVNALELEDSALYLCASSSRVETQYFGPGTRLLVL.

V usage is TRBV6-6 and J usage is TRBJ1-5; 7 nucleotides match TRBD1. This CDR3 spans 14 amino acids. V shed 6 bases, J shed 9 bases, and the junction held 11 bases outside the gene matches. Germline V gene sequence: CDR1 MNHNY, CDR2 SVGAGI (reference sequence). In DNA form, the CDR3 reads TGTGCCAGCAGCCGACGACAGGGAGATTGGCCCCAGCATTTT. This encodes CASSRRQGDWPQHF.

This chain connects TRBV19 to TRBJ2-3, with no clear D. CDR1 and CDR2 from the germline V gene are LNHDA and SQIVND (reference sequence). The CDR3 has 15 amino acids. Trimming left V 6 bases short and J 6 bases short, with 19 bases between. In nucleotides, the CDR3 is TGTGCCAGTAGGCCCCTTTCCTCACCACGGGATACGCAGTATTTT. This encodes CASRPLSSPRDTQYF.

The J gene is TRBJ2-5, the V gene TRBV7-2, with TRBD2 matching 12 bases. This CDR3 comprises 17 residues. In germline, CDR1 is SGHTA, CDR2 FQGNSA. The junction had 5 bases not matched to a gene; V was cut back by 1 base and J by 2 bases. The CDR3 DNA is TGTGCCAGCAGCTTAGGCTTCGGACTAGCGGGGCAAGAGACCCAGTACTTC. Its translation is CASSLGFGLAGQETQYF.

The chain couples TRBV29-1 to TRBJ2-3, with D uncertain. Trimming left V 4 bases short and J 6 bases short, with 8 bases between. The CDR3 spans 11 residues. The germline CDR1 and CDR2 sequences are SQVTM and ANQGSEA. In DNA, the CDR3 is TGCAGCGTTGGATTTCTGGATACGCAGTATTTT. Translated: CSVGFLDTQYF.

The chain is built from TRBV7-8 and TRBJ1-5, with D maybe TRBD1 (5 bases). V lost 5 bases, J lost 3 bases, and 17 bases lay in between. From germline, CDR1 is SGHVS and CDR2 FQNEAQ. This CDR3 spans 16 amino acids. CDR3 nucleotide sequence: TGTGCCAGCAGCGACGACAGCGCCGCCTTCAATCAGCCCCAGCATTTT. Amino acid sequence: CASSDDSAAFNQPQHF.

This sequence joins TRBV6-1 and TRBJ1-3, with D hard to call. V lost 0 bases and J 14 bases, leaving 14 bases between the germline ends. The CDR3 contains 13 residues. Looked up from germline, CDR1 is MNHNS and CDR2 is SASEGT. This CDR3 is CASSEARLRTVYF. As DNA, the CDR3 is TGTGCCAGCAGTGAAGCCCGGCTTAGGACCGTATATTTT.

The rearrangement joins TRBV11-3 to TRBJ2-3; 7 nucleotides match TRBD2. The trim removed 3 bases at V and 3 bases at J, leaving 3 bases unmatched. This CDR3 has 14 amino acids. CDR1 and CDR2 (germline): SGHNT, YENEEA. This CDR3 is CASSLREGTDTQYF. The CDR3 coding sequence is TGTGCCAGCAGCTTGAGGGAGGGGACAGATACGCAGTATTTT. Full variable domain (missing parts from reference TRBV11-3 and TRBJ2-3): EAGVVQSPRYKIIEKKQPVAFWCNPISGHNTLYWYLQNLGQGPELLIRYENEEAVDDSQLPKDRFSAERLKGVDSTLKIQPAELGDSAVYLCASSLREGTDTQYFGPGTRLTVL.

This sequence joins TRBV11-1 and TRBJ1-2; the D is unclear. The CDR3 sequence is 15 residues long. V lost 5 bases and J lost 2, with 15 bases in between. Germline loops: CDR1 SGHAT, CDR2 FQDESV (reference sequence). CDR3 DNA sequence: TGTGCCAGCAGCCGTGGGCAGCAGGCGAACTATGGCTACACCTTC. This encodes CASSRGQQANYGYTF. The whole variable domain, remainder taken from reference TRBV11-1 and TRBJ1-2, is EAEVAQSPRYKITEKSQAVAFWCDPISGHATLYWYRQILGQGPELLVQFQDESVVDDSQLPKDRFSAERLKGVDSTLKIQPAELGDSAMYLCASSRGQQANYGYTFGSGTRLTVV.